This is a list of T cell receptor beta chains from one sample in a study of radiation and T cells in renal cell carcinoma. The method was immunoSEQ multiplex PCR; TCRdb's version includes in-frame clones alone and lacks a portion of them. The profile shows about 150,000 clones, around 90% of them singletons. The sample here was blood, taken from a patient whose treatment included radiotherapy and nephrectomy. Receptors were obtained from a woman between 70 and 85 years old with renal cell carcinoma. CDR3s include the opening cysteine and the closing phenylalanine or tryptophan. A D gene is named only where the DNA matches it firmly. Size is omitted from some rows. Given values are once, few, many or a class for expanded clones.

j_call | clone_size | d_call | v_call | cdr3_aa | cdr3_nt
TRBJ2-7 | once | NA | TRBV5-1 | CASSSPGTVHEQYF | TGCGCCAGCAGCTCTCCCGGGACGGTACACGAGCAGTACTTC
TRBJ1-1 | once | NA | TRBV6-5 | CASSTSSEAFF | TGTGCCAGCAGTACCTCGAGTGAAGCTTTCTTT
TRBJ2-5 | NA | TRBD2 | TRBV9 | CASSSGLAGVKTQYF | TGTGCCAGCAGCTCCGGGCTAGCGGGGGTCAAGACCCAGTACTTC
TRBJ1-2 | few | NA | TRBV19 | CASKPGLNYGYTF | TGTGCCAGTAAACCAGGACTAAACTATGGCTACACCTTC
TRBJ2-2 | NA | NA | TRBV29-1 | CSVGGRARAGELFF | TGCAGCGTTGGGGGGCGGGCAAGAGCCGGGGAGCTGTTTTTT
TRBJ2-7 | NA | NA | TRBV7-9 | CASSLSTYEQYF | TGTGCCAGCAGCTTATCCACCTACGAGCAGTACTTC
TRBJ2-4 | NA | TRBD1 | TRBV5-6 | CASSLTGGNIQYF | TGTGCCAGCAGCTTGACAGGGGGGAACATTCAGTACTTC
TRBJ1-6 | NA | NA | TRBV7-8 | CASSLVGQGNSPLHF | TGTGCCAGCAGCTTAGTAGGGCAGGGGAATTCACCCCTCCACTTT
TRBJ2-3 | NA | TRBD2 | TRBV6-1 | CASSETLSGVSTDTQYF | TGTGCCAGCAGTGAAACCCTAAGCGGGGTTAGCACAGATACGCAGTATTTT
TRBJ1-4 | NA | NA | TRBV7-3 | CASSPGRGGQEKLFF | TGTGCCAGCAGCCCTGGTAGGGGTGGGCAGGAAAAACTGTTTTTT
TRBJ2-1 | few | TRBD2 | TRBV16 | CASSRGTSGGDEQFF | TGTGCCAGCAGCCGAGGGACTAGCGGGGGCGATGAGCAGTTCTTC
TRBJ2-2 | NA | NA | TRBV9 | CASSVDHTGELFF | TGTGCCAGCAGCGTAGATCACACCGGGGAGCTGTTTTTT
TRBJ1-2 | few | NA | TRBV6-5 | CASTERGQDGYTF | TGTGCCAGCACTGAGCGAGGGCAGGATGGCTACACCTTC
TRBJ2-7 | NA | TRBD1 | TRBV7-3 | CASSPATGGSYEQYF | TGTGCCAGCAGCCCCGCGACAGGGGGATCGTACGAGCAGTACTTC
TRBJ2-1 | NA | NA | TRBV19 | CARLQGGIPYNEQFF | TGTGCCAGGCTCCAGGGGGGAATCCCCTACAATGAGCAGTTCTTC
TRBJ2-5 | NA | NA | TRBV28 | CASSPFDSGSKRPRYF | TGTGCCAGCAGCCCTTTCGATTCCGGGAGTAAGAGACCTCGGTACTTC
TRBJ2-3 | NA | NA | TRBV5-4 | CASSTPPGGDTQYF | TGTGCCAGCAGCACACCCCCAGGGGGGGATACGCAGTATTTT
TRBJ2-2 | NA | NA | TRBV10-3 | CAIRTAHGTGELFF | TGTGCCATCAGGACCGCTCATGGGACCGGGGAGCTGTTTTTT
TRBJ1-5 | NA | TRBD1 | TRBV7-2 | CASSLKSSDRGNQPQHF | TGTGCCAGCAGCTTAAAGTCTTCAGACAGGGGGAATCAGCCCCAGCATTTT
TRBJ1-1 | NA | NA | TRBV7-8 | CASSLTRTANTEAFF | TGTGCCAGCAGCCTGACTCGGACGGCGAACACTGAAGCTTTCTTT